This T cell receptor beta chain was retrieved from a study of beta chain features in type 1 diabetes. Study findings and constraints: People with Type 1 diabetes carried modestly yet significantly shorter TCRB CDR3s in all four CD4+ subsets.

Germline V gene lookup returns CDR1 KGHSH and CDR2 LQKENI. The CDR3 is 15 amino acids. V lost 1 base to trimming and J lost 0 bases, with 7 bases between them. Investigators reverse transcribed all isolated RNA, so they sequenced expressed TCRB transcripts. Assay used: immunoSEQ multiplex PCR; TCRdb lists only in-frame clones, some missing. The sample has about 180,000 clones; 6% to 9% are singletons. Comment on this clone: The antigen remains undetermined.

The sample was central memory CD4+ T cells from blood. The genes are TRBV18 and TRBJ1-5; D gene ambiguous. This receptor was taken from a man between 18 and 35 years old with type 1 diabetes. The CDR3 sequence: CASSPQPYSNQPQHF. The CDR3 coding sequence is TGTGCCAGCTCACCACAGCCTTATAGCAATCAGCCCCAGCATTTT.